These 6 T cell receptor beta chains originate from one sample sequenced in a study of cytomegalovirus exposure and HLA in healthy donors. In the PCR, 60 Vbeta and 13 Jbeta primers were used. Using immunoSEQ multiplex PCR, the repertoire was profiled, and TCRdb retains in-frame clones only, with some absent. This table holds roughly 100,000 clones, around 75% found once. Material: PBMCs. These receptors originate from a man aged 25-45 years in good health and CMV-seropositive.

CDR3 protein: CASSGGLTEETQYF. In DNA, the CDR3 is TGTGCCAGCAGTGGGGGGCTGACAGAAGAGACCCAGTACTTC. This chain connects TRBV6-1 to TRBJ2-5, with D possibly TRBD1 on 6 matching bases. The germline V gene has CDR1 MNHNS and CDR2 SASEGT. This CDR3 region has 14 residues. V was trimmed by 4 bases and J by 3 bases, leaving 12 bases between them.

The chain combines TRBV27 with TRBJ2-7; 7 bases are a match to TRBD1. CDR3 size: 13 residues. CDR1 is MNHEY, CDR2 SMNVEV, per germline (reference sequence). The trim removed 6 bases at V and 0 bases at J, leaving 2 bases unmatched. The CDR3 coding sequence is TGTGCCAGCAGGCGACAGGGCTCCTACGAGCAGTACTTC. This gives the protein CASRRQGSYEQYF.

This clone was picked up a small number of times. The chain has TRBV4-1 and TRBJ1-1; weak D call: TRBD1 (5 bases). Germline assignment: CDR1 MGHRA and CDR2 YSYEKL. The CDR3 loop spans 17 amino acids. Trimming shortened V by 1 base and J by 1 base, and 16 bases separated the two germline ends. CDR3 sequence reads: CASSQVLRERGNTEAFF. CDR3 nucleotides: TGCGCCAGCAGCCAAGTTCTCAGGGAGCGGGGGAACACTGAAGCTTTCTTT.

This chain uses TRBV6-5 with TRBJ1-2; D might be TRBD1 (6 bases). Germline V gene lookup returns CDR1 MNHEY and CDR2 SVGAGI. The ends were cut back, 5 bases at V and 1 base at J, with 8 bases in the middle. The CDR3 extends over 13 amino acids. CDR3 sequence reads: CASSPGHNYGYTF. CDR3 sequence (DNA): TGTGCCAGCAGTCCGGGACATAACTATGGCTACACCTTC.

This chain connects TRBV9 to TRBJ2-7, with D possibly TRBD1 on 5 matching bases. Germline CDR1 reads SGDLS; CDR2 reads YYNGEE. Trimming pared 0 bases from V and 9 bases from J, leaving 10 bases between. The CDR3 spans 12 residues. CDR3 DNA sequence: TGTGCCAGCAGCGTAGCGGAAGGGGTGCAGTACTTC. This codes for CASSVAEGVQYF.

The chain recombines TRBV4-3 with TRBJ2-2; 12 bases are a match to TRBD2. J lost 3 bases, V lost 2 bases, and 4 bases had no gene match. There are 17 residues in the CDR3. Germline V CDR1 and CDR2: LGHNA, YSLEER. CDR3 sequence: CASSQPGLAGYTGELFF. The CDR3 coding sequence is TGCGCCAGCAGCCAACCCGGACTAGCGGGGTACACCGGGGAGCTGTTTTTT.